The 5 T cell receptor beta chains below all came from one sample that was sequenced in a study of T-cell reconstitution after alpha-beta-depleted transplantation in children. Library preparation (for TCRbeta) was performed with unique molecular identifiers. From the PCR reads, TCRdb called clonotypes with MiXCR, one entry per CDR3 protein. The sample has fewer than 550,000 distinct CDR3 sequences, 10% to 13% seen once. Specimen: PBMCs, collected before TCRalphabeta/CD19-depleted stem cell transplant. Receptor source: a child under 10 years old with inherited bone marrow failure, due to receive a stem cell transplant.

There are many counts of this clonotype. The CDR3 DNA follows: TGTGCCAGCTTAGCGGGCAGGAACACCGGGGAGCTGTTTTTT. This translates into CASLAGRNTGELFF. J is TRBJ2-2 and V is TRBV18; 7 nucleotides agree with TRBD2. The V segment lost 7 bases and the J segment 1 base; nucleotides outside the gene matches: 3. Germline-derived CDR1 and CDR2 are KGHSH and LQKENI. The CDR3 is made up of 14 amino acids.

This clonotype was seen many times. DNA for the CDR3: TGTGCCAGCAGTTACTCGAAAGACCGGGACAGGGTACGAGAGACCCAGTACTTC. It is translated as CASSYSKDRDRVRETQYF. J is TRBJ2-5 and V is TRBV6-2 or TRBV6-3, with 9 bases matching TRBD1. The CDR3 is made up of 18 amino acids. Germline values: CDR1 MNHEY, CDR2 SVGEGT. The junction had 12 bases not matched to a gene; V was cut back by 0 bases and J by 4 bases.

This sequence joins TRBV29-1 and TRBJ1-1; unclear D gene. V shed 4 bases and J shed 0 bases, with 3 bases lying between them. The CDR3 sequence is 11 residues long. The germline V gene encodes CDR1 SQVTM and CDR2 ANQGSEA. The CDR3 DNA is TGCAGCGTTGTAATGAACACTGAAGCTTTCTTT. This encodes CSVVMNTEAFF.

This clonotype was seen many times. The chain carries TRBV4-1 and TRBJ2-6; perhaps TRBD1 as D (7 bases). In germline, CDR1 is MGHRA, CDR2 YSYEKL. CDR3 length equals 18 residues. V lost 3 bases and J lost 0, with 15 bases in between. This CDR3 reads CASSQAGGLVSGANVLTF. The CDR3, as DNA: TGCGCCAGCAGCCAGGCAGGGGGGTTGGTCTCTGGGGCCAACGTCCTGACTTTC.

This clonotype was observed a handful of times. The gene calls are TRBV30 and TRBJ2-7; D is unresolved. CDR3 length equals 12 residues. Deletions cut 1 base from V and 9 bases from J, with 13 bases between. From germline, CDR1 is GTSNPN and CDR2 SVGIG (reference sequence). The CDR3 spells CAWSGNSDGQYF. The CDR3 DNA reads TGTGCCTGGAGTGGGAATTCAGACGGGCAGTACTTC.